This T cell receptor beta chain originates from a study of shared clonotypes between healthy human individuals (dated by TCRdb to the early 2020s). Study-level background: A couple of women and three men aged 18 to 49 years were included in the cohort. Between about 0.94 and 10 billion PBMCs per donor were obtained by leukapheresis. Different laboratories and diverse techniques were used to prepare libraries and sequence TCR repertoires, to increase sequencing depth and limit assay-specific biases. To estimate repertoire size and how much clonotypes are shared between individuals, the study performed deep sequencing of blood TCR repertoires from five healthy adults. Per donor, three plates each were used for CD4 naive and CD4 memory, two for CD8 naive, and one for CD8 memory.

Donors were healthy HIV-negative adults with no recently reported acute infections or vaccinations. Every donor was a Caucasian adult living in Nashville, Tennessee, USA. CD4+ T cells were enriched by magnetic negative selection, after which naive cells were positively selected on CD45RA and the negative fraction was taken as the memory subset. Blood was collected by leukapheresis, and PBMCs were isolated by Ficoll-Histopaque density gradient centrifugation and then cryopreserved in liquid nitrogen vapor phase. Analytical flow cytometry was used to check the purity and quantity of each magnetically sorted T cell population. Genomic DNA was isolated from each sorted fraction and quantified by UV absorbance on a Nanodrop 2000c. Study-wide conclusions, independent of this receptor: Larger estimated clonotype richness was generally found for naive subsets than for memory subsets. Pairwise subsampling indicated that sequencing depth was expected to affect the degree of clonotype sharing among donors. Even with the large sequencing depth, rarefaction of the sorted-subset datasets indicated that sequencing was incomplete. The small number of donors limited the genetic and exposure-history diversity represented. Sampling was restricted to blood, and TCR repertoires in tissues likely differ from the TCR repertoires found in blood. Sharing across a handful of donors was observed for approximately 5% of naive CD4, under 4% of naive CD8, 2% to 2.5% of memory CD4, and roughly 0.43% of memory CD8 clonotypes. Compared with non-shared clonotypes, clonotypes shared by all four sorted-subset donors had higher generation probabilities.

On this clone itself: Its antigen specificity is not known. No quality values exist for individual bases; no much larger clone is one base distant.

TCR CDR3 regions were amplified from genomic DNA by multiplex PCR using the deep immunoSEQ assay. Extracted genomic DNA from each cell subset was spread evenly across all wells of several immunoSEQ 96-well plates, with each plate serving as a replicate. For sorted subsets, each replicate PCR was loaded with around 200 ng genomic DNA, equivalent to 25,000 to 30,000 T cell genomes. Purified libraries were measured with a Qubit 3.0 fluorometer, size-checked on a Bioanalyzer 2100, and measured again with the KAPA Library Quantification kit. Each immunoSEQ 96-well plate was sequenced on its own single-read 150-cycle Illumina NextSeq 550 flow cell. The paper's data handling went like this. Because only junctional sequences without quality scores were contained in the immunoSEQ output, filtering matching that applied to full-length reads could not be performed. Sequences were annotated with PyIR, a Python wrapper for IgBLAST v1.9, and V/J genes and CDR3 were assigned using IMGT germline references. Reads with weak V/J assignments (E-value above 1e-6), missing CDR3, stop codons, out-of-frame junctions, or ambiguous translated residues were removed. V3J clonotypes were defined as sequences sharing an identical inferred V gene, J gene, and CDR3 amino acid sequence. Percentage overlap between repertoires was computed as shared unique clonotypes divided by the size of the smaller repertoire. RTK rarefaction, the Chao1 estimator, and Recon v2.1 estimates of unobserved clonotypes were used to assess repertoire richness. OLGA was used to compute generation probabilities for all TCRbeta clonotypes that the gDNA method yielded from a few donors. The clones in this table, taken by TCRdb from immuneACCESS, are in-frame only. Not every clone is retained; where verified, under half of the shortfall comes from an unresolved V gene, and the cause of the rest is unknown. V and J calls and clone size are those listed in that table; D and trimming were worked out from the DNA. For this sample the table gives approximately 2.3 million clones, of which more than 85% were detected only once. The top ten clones comprise 0.35% to 0.45% of the sample.

The CDR3 covers 16 residues, taking in both the cysteine and the phenylalanine. Solely the CDR3 DNA is kept, with 48 bases framed from the first base. Per the germline V gene, MDHEN is the CDR1 and SYDVKM is the CDR2. The germline ends are 16 bases apart after V is trimmed by 1 base and J by 6 bases. Sequencing used naive CD4+ T cells from PBMCs. Taken with the paper, the label for cell subset or site translates to: CD45RA+ positively selected. The sequence was obtained from a man between 18 and 29 years old in good health. Some clones in this sample may be carry-over from other donors' samples. The chain couples TRBV28 to TRBJ1-5; matching of 6 bases hints at TRBD1 as the D gene. The DNA reads as follows: TGTGCCAGCAGTTTATTCCCCAGGGGAGGAGGTCAGCCCCAGCATTTT. Translation gives CASSLFPRGGGQPQHF.